This entry is about one T cell receptor beta chain. The sample originates from a study of blood T cell repertoires in COVID-19. For the study at large: Acute-phase and convalescent COVID-19 samples originated in the United States, Italy and Spain. T cells, B-cell-depleted T cells, or PBMCs provided the cDNA or gDNA that served as material.

The CDR3 covers 13 residues. CDR1 is SNHLY and CDR2 is FYNNEI in the germline V gene. V was shortened by 6 bases and J by 1 base, with 8 bases between the two germline ends. Original data processing: The authors estimated nucleated cell counts from reference gene primer amplification. Data came from immunoSEQ multiplex PCR; TCRdb stores just in-frame clones and leaves some out. The V and J calls and the clone size are those of that table, but D and trimming were determined from the DNA. This table holds approximately 150,000 clones, about 85% found once. This rearrangement joins TRBV2 to TRBJ2-3, with D hard to call. The sequence was collected from a woman aged 60-70 years with active or convalescent COVID-19. Sequencing was performed on peripheral blood. As DNA, the CDR3 is TGTGCCAGCAGGGAACCAGGCACAGATACGCAGTATTTT. Protein product: CASREPGTDTQYF.